This paragraph reports one TCR beta chain. In the source study's methods: Amplifying reference gene primers gave estimates of nucleated cell counts. The table came from immunoSEQ multiplex PCR; TCRdb's copy has only in-frame clones and leaves some out. The DNA gave D and trimming, while V, J and clone size come from that table. The sample holds about 200,000 clones, 70% to 85% seen once. The sample originates from a study of blood T cell repertoires in COVID-19. Study context: There were acute and convalescent COVID-19 samples, and they came from the United States, Italy and Spain. Sources were T cells, B-cell-depleted T cells, or PBMCs; the material itself was cDNA or gDNA.

This CDR3 has 15 amino acids. CDR1 is SGHTA, CDR2 FQGNSA, per germline. V dropped 2 bases and J dropped 6 bases, with 14 bases sitting between them. The sequenced material came from peripheral blood. The chain recombines TRBV7-2 with TRBJ1-5, with a tentative D call TRBD1 (5 bases). The sequence was obtained from a man aged 45-60 years with active or convalescent COVID-19. Here the CDR3 reads CASSLKWGDAQPQHF. The CDR3 DNA follows: TGTGCCAGCAGCTTAAAGTGGGGGGATGCTCAGCCCCAGCATTTT.